This entry lists 27 T cell receptor beta chains sequenced from one sample in a study of cytomegalovirus exposure and HLA in healthy donors. The primer mix had 60 Vbeta and 13 Jbeta primers. Clones were sequenced by immunoSEQ multiplex PCR, and TCRdb holds only the in-frame ones, with some missing. The table has some 270,000 clones, 85% to 95% seen once. The sequencing input was PBMCs. The receptor source for this set is a girl aged 2 to 9 in good health and CMV-seronegative.

The J gene is TRBJ1-5, the V gene TRBV6-6; 8 bases are a match to TRBD1. This CDR3 has 15 amino acids. V lost 2 bases, J lost 6 bases, and 6 bases stayed unmatched. Germline CDR1 MNHNY, CDR2 SVGAGI (reference sequence). The CDR3 loop is CASSYPTGGAQPQHF. CDR3 nucleotide sequence: TGTGCCAGCAGTTACCCAACAGGGGGTGCTCAGCCCCAGCATTTT.

This chain uses TRBV7-9 with TRBJ2-7; 9 bases align to TRBD1. CDR1 and CDR2 (germline): SEHNR, FQNEAQ (reference sequence). V lost 5 bases, J lost 6 bases, and 8 bases stayed unmatched. The CDR3 spans 14 residues. CDR3 residues: CASSPGTGTLEQYF. CDR3 bases: TGTGCCAGCAGCCCCGGGACAGGGACCCTCGAGCAGTACTTC.

The rearrangement uses TRBV15 and TRBJ2-3, with 9 positions matching TRBD2. CDR3 length: 14 amino acids. J was trimmed by 4 bases and V by 3 bases; bases with no gene match: 2. CDR1 and CDR2 from the germline V gene are LNHNV and YYDKDF (reference sequence). As DNA, the CDR3 is TGTGCCACCAGCAGGCGGGAGGGAGCAGATACGCAGTATTTT. Translating it yields CATSRREGADTQYF. Complete variable domain (other parts from reference TRBV15 and TRBJ2-3): DAMVIQNPRYQVTQFGKPVTLSCSQTLNHNVMYWYQQKSSQAPKLLFHYYDKDFNNEADTPDNFQSRRPNTSFCFLDIRSPGLGDTAMYLCATSRREGADTQYFGPGTRLTVL.

The chain combines TRBV6-5 with TRBJ2-5; the D gene is possibly TRBD1 (6 bases). CDR1 and CDR2 from the germline V gene are MNHEY and SVGAGI. The CDR3 runs to 16 residues. V was shortened by 2 bases and J by 1 base, with 14 bases between the two germline ends. The CDR3 DNA is TGTGCCAGCAGTTACCACGTCGGACAGCTCCAAGAGACCCAGTACTTC. It codes for CASSYHVGQLQETQYF.

The gene calls are TRBV5-4 and TRBJ2-4; 12 bases align to TRBD2. The CDR3 is 16 residues long. Germline CDR1 reads SGHNT; CDR2 reads YYREEE (reference sequence). J lost 8 bases, V lost 3 bases, and 9 bases had no gene match. The chain's CDR3 is CASSSFLAGGKYIQYF. CDR3 nucleotides: TGTGCCAGCAGCTCTTTCCTAGCGGGAGGGAAATACATTCAGTACTTC.

The J gene is TRBJ2-7, the V gene TRBV7-9; maybe TRBD1 (5 bases). Germline V CDR1 and CDR2: SEHNR, FQNEAQ (reference sequence). The length of the CDR3 is 15 residues. V was trimmed by 3 bases and J by 0 bases, leaving 12 bases between them. The CDR3 sequence is CASSFGQGSSYEQYF. The CDR3 DNA sequence: TGTGCCAGCAGCTTCGGGCAGGGAAGCTCCTACGAGCAGTACTTC.

The chain couples TRBV5-1 to TRBJ2-7; TRBD1 aligns across 8 bases. Per germline, CDR1 SGHRS and CDR2 YFSETQ. The CDR3 extends over 13 amino acids. V lost 5 bases and J lost 6; bases outside the gene matches: 7. The DNA of the CDR3 is TGCGCCAGCAGACGGGGACAGGCGCCCGAGCAGTACTTC. Its protein product is CASRRGQAPEQYF.

The V and J genes are TRBV27 and TRBJ2-5, with 10 bases that match TRBD1. The CDR3 covers 13 residues. Germline trimming cut 5 bases from V and 4 bases from J; bases unmatched to any gene: 1. CDR1 and CDR2 (germline): MNHEY, SMNVEV (reference sequence). The CDR3 coding sequence is TGTGCCAGCAGTGGACAGGGGGGAGAGACCCAGTACTTC. The encoded protein is CASSGQGGETQYF.

The rearrangement links TRBV9 to TRBJ2-7; 8 nucleotides match TRBD2. V lost 0 bases to trimming and J lost 4 bases; unmatched junction nucleotides: 6. Germline V gene sequence: CDR1 SGDLS, CDR2 YYNGEE. The CDR3 length is 15 residues. As DNA, the CDR3 is TGTGCCAGCAGCGTAGGCCCAGCGGGGGTTTACGAGCAGTACTTC. Translated, it gives CASSVGPAGVYEQYF.

The chain uses TRBV19 and TRBJ1-1; 7 bases align to TRBD1. Germline CDR1 and CDR2: LNHDA and SQIVND (reference sequence). Losses at the gene ends were 5 bases for V and 2 bases for J; bases not matched to a gene: 2. The CDR3 has 13 residues. DNA for the CDR3: TGTGCCAGTAGTGGGGACAGTAACACTGAAGCTTTCTTT. It encodes CASSGDSNTEAFF.

V is TRBV12-5 and J is TRBJ2-7; TRBD1 agrees at 11 bases. There are 15 residues in the CDR3. Germline CDR1 LGHNT, CDR2 FRNRAP. The junction had 5 bases not matched to a gene; V was cut back by 5 bases and J by 2 bases. The CDR3 DNA reads as TGTGCTAGTGGTCCCCCGGGACAGGGGGCCTACGAGCAGTACTTC. This codes for CASGPPGQGAYEQYF.

The V gene is TRBV7-2, the J gene TRBJ2-3; no definite D call. The CDR3 runs to 14 residues. CDR1 SGHTA and CDR2 FQGNSA come from the germline V gene. Trimming removed 2 bases from V and 0 bases from J, with 6 bases in between. The CDR3 here is CASSLLGSTDTQYF. The CDR3 DNA follows: TGTGCCAGCAGCTTACTAGGAAGCACAGATACGCAGTATTTT.

This chain joins TRBV7-9 and TRBJ2-5; D gene uncertain. Trimming removed 5 bases at V and 5 bases at J, with 21 bases between. Germline V gene lookup returns CDR1 SEHNR and CDR2 FQNEAQ (reference sequence). This CDR3 has 16 residues. The CDR3 here is CASSHAPGGWAETQYF. The CDR3 region has the DNA TGTGCCAGCAGCCACGCCCCCGGTGGGTGGGCGGAGACCCAGTACTTC.

The V call is TRBV6-6, the J call TRBJ2-1; TRBD2 is a possible D gene (5 bases). Trimming removed 5 bases at V and 10 bases at J, with 15 bases between. The CDR3 covers 13 residues. The germline V gene has CDR1 MNHNY and CDR2 SVGAGI (reference sequence). CDR3: CASSHPTIQEQFF. In DNA, the CDR3 is TGTGCCAGCAGTCATCCGACTATCCAGGAGCAGTTCTTC.

This chain uses TRBV11-3 with TRBJ2-5; perhaps TRBD2 as D (5 bases). This CDR3 has 12 amino acids. Per germline, CDR1 SGHNT and CDR2 YENEEA. The germline V and J ends were trimmed by 6 bases and 7 bases, with 12 bases remaining between them. CDR3 DNA: TGTGCCAGCAGTTCAGGAGGCGGGACCCAGTACTTC. This sequence encodes CASSSGGGTQYF.

The chain carries TRBV6-1 and TRBJ2-7, with a tentative D call TRBD1 (5 bases). CDR3 length: 13 amino acids. Germline CDR1 is MNHNS and CDR2 is SASEGT. Trimming left V 2 bases short and J 3 bases short, with 8 bases between. The chain's CDR3 is CASSERQFYEQYF. The CDR3 coding sequence is TGTGCCAGCAGTGAAAGACAGTTCTACGAGCAGTACTTC.

This chain connects TRBV5-1 to TRBJ2-1; D is perhaps TRBD2 (7 bases). Between the trimmed V and J ends, which lost 0 bases and 1 base, there was a span of 11 bases. The CDR3 is 16 amino acids. CDR1 is SGHRS and CDR2 is YFSETQ in the germline V gene. The CDR3 bases are TGCGCCAGCAGCTTGGGGGGGGGCCTTTCCTACAATGAGCAGTTCTTC. It is translated as CASSLGGGLSYNEQFF.

The V call is TRBV5-1, the J call TRBJ1-2; no definite D call. The CDR3 runs 13 residues. Trimming cost V 2 bases and J 0 bases, with 5 bases left between them. Germline V gene sequence: CDR1 SGHRS, CDR2 YFSETQ. CDR3 sequence: CASSFDTNYGYTF. In nucleotides, the CDR3 is TGCGCCAGCAGCTTCGACACTAACTATGGCTACACCTTC. The whole variable domain, filled in from reference TRBV5-1 and TRBJ1-2, reads KAGVTQTPRYLIKTRGQQVTLSCSPISGHRSVSWYQQTPGQGLQFLFEYFSETQRNKGNFPGRFSGRQFSNSRSEMNVSTLELGDSALYLCASSFDTNYGYTFGSGTRLTVV.

J is TRBJ2-1 and V is TRBV5-1; 8 bases line up with TRBD2. CDR1 is SGHRS and CDR2 is YFSETQ in the germline V gene. Trimming removed 0 bases from V and 9 bases from J; junction bases left unmatched: 11. This CDR3 spans 16 amino acids. The CDR3 bases are TGCGCCAGCAGCTTGGCCGGAACGGGAGGGCCGGCTGAGCAGTTCTTC. Translated, it gives CASSLAGTGGPAEQFF.

This sequence joins TRBV5-1 and TRBJ2-7, with 7 bases matching TRBD2. J lost 3 bases, V lost 0 bases, and 0 bases had no gene match. Germline V lookup: CDR1 SGHRS, CDR2 YFSETQ. This CDR3 has 13 residues. The CDR3 loop is CASSLASGYEQYF. The DNA of the CDR3 is TGCGCCAGCAGCTTGGCTAGCGGCTACGAGCAGTACTTC. Based on the CDR3 plus reference TRBV5-1 and TRBJ2-7, the full variable domain is KAGVTQTPRYLIKTRGQQVTLSCSPISGHRSVSWYQQTPGQGLQFLFEYFSETQRNKGNFPGRFSGRQFSNSRSEMNVSTLELGDSALYLCASSLASGYEQYFGPGTRLTVT.

The chain couples TRBV9 to TRBJ2-7; TRBD1 agrees at 7 bases. V lost 4 bases and J lost 7; bases outside the gene matches: 5. The CDR3 covers 12 residues. The germline gives CDR1 SGDLS, CDR2 YYNGEE. This CDR3 reads CASSQQGFEQYF. The DNA for the CDR3 is TGTGCCAGCAGCCAACAGGGGTTTGAGCAGTACTTC.

CDR3: CASNRHNNQPQHF. CDR3 nucleotides: TGTGCCAGCAACCGACATAACAATCAGCCCCAGCATTTT. V and J are TRBV6-1 and TRBJ1-5; the D is unclear. CDR1 is MNHNS and CDR2 is SASEGT in the germline V gene. The V end lost 7 bases, the J end lost 3 bases, and 10 bases lay between the germline ends. This CDR3 contains 13 residues.

The chain employs TRBV28 and TRBJ2-5; 13 bases agree with TRBD2. Germline V gene lookup returns CDR1 MDHEN and CDR2 SYDVKM. The CDR3 consists of 18 residues. Trimming cost V 4 bases and J 0 bases; bases outside gene matches: 8. The CDR3, as DNA: TGTGCCAGCAGTTCCGGGACTAGCGGGGTCTCGTACCAAGAGACCCAGTACTTC. Amino acid sequence: CASSSGTSGVSYQETQYF.

The chain links TRBV7-9 to TRBJ1-5; 7 positions agree with TRBD1. The CDR3 has 14 residues. Per the germline V gene, CDR1 is SEHNR and CDR2 is FQNEAQ (reference sequence). V gave up 4 bases and J gave up 5 bases; unmatched junction bases: 5. In DNA, the CDR3 is TGTGCCAGCAGCTCGACAGGGAGGTATCAGCCCCAGCATTTT. Residues: CASSSTGRYQPQHF. The full variable domain, with the rest looked up from reference TRBV7-9 and TRBJ1-5, is DTGVSQNPRHKITKRGQNVTFRCDPISEHNRLYWYRQTLGQGPEFLTYFQNEAQLEKSRLLSDRFSAERPKGSFSTLEIQRTEQGDSAMYLCASSSTGRYQPQHFGDGTRLSIL.

The chain joins TRBV9 to TRBJ1-6; 9 bases are shared with TRBD1. V shed 4 bases, J shed 9 bases, and the junction held 5 bases outside the gene matches. Germline V CDR1 and CDR2: SGDLS, YYNGEE. The CDR3 is 14 residues long. The CDR3 protein is CASSPGQGTSPLHF. DNA for the CDR3: TGTGCCAGCAGCCCGGGACAGGGAACTTCACCCCTCCACTTT.

The CDR3 DNA sequence: TGTGCCAGCAGTGAACCCCGACTAGCGGGGTACAATGAGCAGTTCTTC. Its translation is CASSEPRLAGYNEQFF. V is TRBV2 and J is TRBJ2-1; 11 positions match TRBD2. The V gene's germline CDR1 is SNHLY and CDR2 FYNNEI. The CDR3 covers 16 residues. V shed 2 bases and J 4 bases; nucleotides not matched to a gene: 4. Complete variable domain (other parts from reference TRBV2 and TRBJ2-1): EPEVTQTPSHQVTQMGQEVILRCVPISNHLYFYWYRQILGQKVEFLVSFYNNEISEKSEIFDDQFSVERPDGSNFTLKIRSTKLEDSAMYFCASSEPRLAGYNEQFFGPGTRLTVL.

V is TRBV29-1 and J is TRBJ2-7, with TRBD1 matching 7 bases. The CDR3 is 14 amino acids. The germline V gene has CDR1 SQVTM and CDR2 ANQGSEA. V shed 4 bases and J 4 bases; nucleotides not matched to a gene: 10. The CDR3 loop is CSVVSVDRIYEQYF. In nucleotides, the CDR3 is TGCAGCGTTGTAAGCGTGGACAGGATATACGAGCAGTACTTC.